The 12 T cell receptor beta chains below come from one sample, sequenced in a study of vaccination effects on CD4 cells after COVID-19. Clones were sequenced by immunoSEQ multiplex PCR, and TCRdb holds only the in-frame ones, with some missing. The sample lists tens of thousands of clones; over 65% were seen once. Before any sequencing was done, the ViraFEST assay used viral peptide pools to expand antigen-specific CD4+ T cells. Cultured cells yielded isolated CD4+ T cells after nine to ten days. The study found no prior SARS-CoV-2 infection in the vaccine recipients, who tested negative for nucleocapsid antibodies. The antigens of these receptors remain unknown. Sequences were derived from CD4+ T cells from PBMCs cultured with HCoV-NL63 spike peptides, sampled before COVID-19 vaccination. These receptor sequences come from a human donor who received a COVID-19 vaccine.

The chain uses TRBV5-4 and TRBJ2-5; 9 positions match TRBD2. V lost 0 bases, J lost 5 bases, and 8 bases stayed unmatched. Germline loops: CDR1 SGHNT, CDR2 YYREEE (reference sequence). This CDR3 contains 16 residues. This CDR3 is CASSLEVAGVGETQYF. CDR3 bases: TGTGCCAGCAGCTTGGAGGTAGCGGGAGTTGGGGAGACCCAGTACTTC. Full variable domain (missing parts from reference TRBV5-4 and TRBJ2-5): ETGVTQSPTHLIKTRGQQVTLRCSSQSGHNTVSWYQQALGQGPQFIFQYYREEENGRGNFPPRFSGLQFPNYSSELNVNALELDDSALYLCASSLEVAGVGETQYFGPGTRLLVL.

The CDR3 nucleotides read TGTGCCACCAGTGATTCGGGACAGGTGGGCAGCAATGAGCAGTTCTTC. It is translated as CATSDSGQVGSNEQFF. The chain links TRBV24-1 to TRBJ2-1, with 8 nucleotides matching TRBD1. The CDR3 extends over 16 amino acids. The J segment lost 6 bases and the V segment lost 2 bases, leaving 8 bases of the junction unmatched. The germline gives CDR1 KGHDR, CDR2 SFDVKD.

V is TRBV6-1 and J is TRBJ2-1; 7 bases align to TRBD2. J lost 10 bases, V lost 0 bases, and 6 bases had no gene match. The length of the CDR3 is 14 residues. CDR1 is MNHNS, CDR2 SASEGT, per germline. CDR3 DNA sequence: TGTGCCAGCAGTGAAGCGGGAGGGCCGGGGGAGCAGTTCTTC. Translating it yields CASSEAGGPGEQFF.

The chain has TRBV7-8 and TRBJ2-1; TRBD2 aligns across 7 bases. The germline CDR1 and CDR2 sequences are SGHVS and FQNEAQ. CDR3 length: 15 residues. The J segment lost 7 bases and the V segment lost 8 bases, leaving 14 bases of the junction unmatched. CDR3 coding DNA: TGTGCCAGCCCGAGTTGGACGGGAGGTAGAAATGAGCAGTTCTTC. It specifies CASPSWTGGRNEQFF.

The chain joins TRBV5-4 to TRBJ2-1; D unclear. The V gene's germline CDR1 is SGHNT and CDR2 YYREEE (reference sequence). Trimming cost V 2 bases and J 6 bases, with 9 bases left between them. The CDR3 loop spans 13 amino acids. The CDR3 sequence is CASSFTGGNEQFF. CDR3 in DNA: TGTGCCAGCAGCTTCACTGGTGGCAATGAGCAGTTCTTC.

The rearrangement uses TRBV28 and TRBJ2-3; D is uncertain. V was pared by 6 bases and J by 6 bases, with 10 bases between. This CDR3 has 12 amino acids. Germline assignment: CDR1 MDHEN and CDR2 SYDVKM. The DNA of the CDR3 is TGTGCCAGCAGCCCCAGGTTGGATACGCAGTATTTT. It translates to CASSPRLDTQYF.

The rearrangement joins TRBV2 to TRBJ2-6, with 7 bases aligning to TRBD1. The V segment lost 5 bases and the J segment 0 bases; nucleotides outside the gene matches: 10. CDR1 and CDR2 (germline): SNHLY, FYNNEI. The CDR3 totals 18 residues. The CDR3 DNA is TGTGCCAGCAGTCGGTATGGGACAGTAATCTCTGGGGCCAACGTCCTGACTTTC. Translation gives CASSRYGTVISGANVLTF. Full variable domain (outside the CDR3, taken from reference TRBV2 and TRBJ2-6): EPEVTQTPSHQVTQMGQEVILRCVPISNHLYFYWYRQILGQKVEFLVSFYNNEISEKSEIFDDQFSVERPDGSNFTLKIRSTKLEDSAMYFCASSRYGTVISGANVLTFGAGSRLTVL.

The chain uses TRBV6-5 and TRBJ1-2; no firm D call. This CDR3 comprises 13 residues. V lost 7 bases, J lost 4 bases, and 13 bases lay in between. CDR1 and CDR2 (germline): MNHEY, SVGAGI. The CDR3 protein is CASTPGLVYGYTF. The CDR3 bases are TGTGCCAGCACTCCGGGTCTAGTCTATGGCTACACCTTC.

The V gene is TRBV28, the J gene TRBJ1-5, with 7 nucleotides matching TRBD1. The CDR3 runs 17 residues. V trimming: 7 bases; J trimming: 3 bases; junction bases outside the gene matches: 15. Germline loops: CDR1 MDHEN, CDR2 SYDVKM. As DNA, the CDR3 is TGTGCCAGCAAGACAGGGTCGTGGTTGTTTACCAATCAGCCCCAGCATTTT. This sequence encodes CASKTGSWLFTNQPQHF.

The V call is TRBV28, the J call TRBJ2-7; TRBD2 matches at 7 bases. CDR1 and CDR2 (germline): MDHEN, SYDVKM. Losses at the gene ends were 7 bases for V and 0 bases for J; bases not matched to a gene: 12. This CDR3 comprises 16 residues. Here the CDR3 DNA reads TGTGCCAGCACTACGGTTTCAGCGGGGATCTCCTACGAGCAGTACTTC. Protein: CASTTVSAGISYEQYF.

J is TRBJ2-7 and V is TRBV5-1; D uncertain. The V gene lost 6 bases and the J gene lost 3 bases, with 16 bases spanning the gap. In germline, CDR1 is SGHRS, CDR2 YFSETQ. The CDR3 covers 14 residues. Here the CDR3 reads CASKVAVSNYEQYF. The CDR3 nucleotides are TGCGCCAGCAAGGTAGCAGTTTCAAACTACGAGCAGTACTTC.

A few counts support this clone. The chain recombines TRBV5-1 with TRBJ1-6; D is undetermined. The V gene lost 4 bases and the J gene lost 6 bases, with 14 bases spanning the gap. The CDR3 is 15 amino acids. Per the germline V gene, CDR1 is SGHRS and CDR2 is YFSETQ. The CDR3 DNA sequence: TGCGCCAGCAGCAGTGACACCCCCGTTAATTCACCCCTCCACTTT. Amino acid sequence: CASSSDTPVNSPLHF.